A selection of T cell receptor beta chains follows, all from one sample in a study of T-cell memory formation after mild COVID-19. TCRdb itself ran the 5' RACE reads through MiXCR, one entry per CDR3 protein. Here the sample spans some 300,000 distinct CDR3 sequences, 19% being singletons. Sample: PBMCs or a T cell subset sorted from them (not recorded which). The source is a man younger than 30 who had mild COVID-19 (a few samples of this study predate the infection). Cell type and time point are not known. CDR3s include the opening cysteine and the closing phenylalanine or tryptophan. The D gene is left open where the match is weak. A clone size is listed for some rows: how often the clone was seen (once, few, many), or a class if it is expanded.

>TRBJ2-5|-|many|TRBV4-3
TGCGCCAGCAGCCAAGGGAGGACCCGCGGGACCCAGTACTTC
CASSQGRTRGTQYF
>TRBJ2-1|-|-|TRBV24-1
TGTGCCACCAGTTTGACCAACAATGAGCAGTTCTTC
CATSLTNNEQFF
>TRBJ1-4|-|-|TRBV6-5
TGTGCCAGCAGTTACGGCAGGGGAGCAACTAATGAAAAACTGTTTTTT
CASSYGRGATNEKLFF
>TRBJ2-5|TRBD2|-|TRBV6-2/TRBV6-3
TGTGCCAGCACAAAAAGCGGGGGGTCTGGAGAGACCCAGTACTTC
CASTKSGGSGETQYF
>TRBJ1-2|-|-|TRBV5-5
TGTGCCAGCAGCTTGGCACCGGGGCTTGCCGCTGGCTACACCTTC
CASSLAPGLAAGYTF
>TRBJ1-1|-|few|TRBV9
TGTGCCAGCAGCGTCCAGGGGCAGAACACTGAAGCTTTCTTT
CASSVQGQNTEAFF
>TRBJ1-2|-|many|TRBV20-1
TGCAGTGCTAGAGTCCCACCGGACTCCGGCTATGGCTACACCTTC
CSARVPPDSGYGYTF
>TRBJ2-1|TRBD2|-|TRBV5-1
TGCGCCAGCAGCTTGAGGGCTAGCGGGGCCCCCGGATCTAATGAGCAGTTCTTC
CASSLRASGAPGSNEQFF
>TRBJ2-7|-|-|TRBV7-2
TGTGCCAGCAGTCGGTCCGGGGGATGGTACGAGCAGTACTTC
CASSRSGGWYEQYF
>TRBJ1-1|-|-|TRBV21-1
TGTGCCAGCAGCAAAGGGACCAGGACAGCGAAAAACACTGAAGCTTTCTTT
CASSKGTRTAKNTEAFF
>TRBJ2-2|-|few|TRBV4-3
TGCGCCAGCAGCCAAGTGACAGACACCGGGGAGCTGTTTTTT
CASSQVTDTGELFF
>TRBJ1-1|TRBD1|-|TRBV6-2/TRBV6-3
TGTGCCAGCACCGGGACAGGGCCTTCTGAAGCTTTCTTT
CASTGTGPSEAFF
>TRBJ2-1|TRBD2|few|TRBV12-3/TRBV12-4
TGTGCCAGCAGTACCCCCGGGGGGGTCGCCTACAATGAGCAGTTCTTC
CASSTPGGVAYNEQFF
>TRBJ2-2|-|few|TRBV15
TGTGCCACCAGCAGAGCCAGATTTAACACCGGGGAGCTGTTTTTT
CATSRARFNTGELFF
>TRBJ2-5|-|-|TRBV4-2
TGTGCCAGCAGCCAAGATATGGCACAAGAGACCCAGTACTTC
CASSQDMAQETQYF
>TRBJ2-1|-|-|TRBV14
TGTGCCAGCAGCCATATGAACCTAACCTTATACAATGAGCAGTTCTTC
CASSHMNLTLYNEQFF
>TRBJ1-2|-|few|TRBV12-3/TRBV12-4
TGTGCCAGCAGTTTGGTCAGGGCTAGATATGGCTACACCTTC
CASSLVRARYGYTF
>TRBJ1-1|-|-|TRBV3-1
TGTGCCAGCAGCCAAGTCGGGGGGAGGACTGAAGCTTTCTTT
CASSQVGGRTEAFF
>TRBJ2-2|TRBD1|few|TRBV6-6
TGTGCCAGCAGTTACCCCCGGGGACAGGGGCCCCCCGGGGAGCTGTTTTTT
CASSYPRGQGPPGELFF
>TRBJ1-2|-|-|TRBV7-2
TGTGCCAGCAGCATGGAGAAATTCTATGGCTACACCTTC
CASSMEKFYGYTF